This passage covers 19 T cell receptor beta chains from one sample sequenced in a study of cytomegalovirus exposure and HLA in healthy donors (dated by TCRdb to about 2017). Libraries were made using the immunoSEQ multiplex PCR assay. For the multiplex PCR, a mixture combining 60 forward primers for TCR Vbeta segments and 13 reverse primers for TCR Jbeta segments was used. TCRdb holds this immuneACCESS table with in-frame rearrangements only. Some clones are missing; in checked studies, unresolved V genes explain under half, and the rest has no known cause. Per the sample table, the count is some 200,000 clones. About 1% of the sample belongs to the ten largest clones. The sequencing sample was made of PBMCs. Receptors were obtained from a girl aged 2-10 years in good health and CMV-seropositive.

The chain recombines TRBV29-1 with TRBJ2-7, with 8 bases fitting TRBD2. With V trimmed by 8 bases and J by 4 bases, 7 bases remained unmatched. The CDR3 is 12 amino acids. Per the germline V gene, CDR1 is SQVTM and CDR2 is ANQGSEA. The CDR3, as DNA: TGCAGCATCGCGGGGGGCCAGTACGAGCAGTACTTC. This gives the protein CSIAGGQYEQYF.

The chain combines TRBV4-1 with TRBJ1-2; D is ambiguous. Trimming cost V 0 bases and J 5 bases, with 10 bases left between them. The CDR3 is 14 residues long. Germline V gene data show CDR1 as MGHRA and CDR2 as YSYEKL. The CDR3 reads CASSQDGSLYGYTF. CDR3 in DNA: TGCGCCAGCAGCCAAGATGGTTCTCTATATGGCTACACCTTC.

The chain is built from TRBV28 and TRBJ2-3; TRBD2 matches 7 bases. J was trimmed by 8 bases and V by 5 bases; bases with no gene match: 13. Germline assignment: CDR1 MDHEN and CDR2 SYDVKM. This CDR3 is built from 15 residues. CDR3 nucleotide sequence: TGTGCCAGCAGTGAGCTAGCGGACTTTCGGGGTACGCAGTATTTT. Translated: CASSELADFRGTQYF.

V and J are TRBV7-9 and TRBJ1-4, with D perhaps matching TRBD1 (6 bases). Germline CDR1 reads SEHNR; CDR2 reads FQNEAQ (reference sequence). CDR3 length: 16 residues. With 5 bases removed from V and 0 bases from J, the gap between germline ends came to 13 bases. The CDR3, as DNA: TGTGCCAGCAGCCCCTCCAGGGGTGCAACTAATGAAAAACTGTTTTTT. Protein sequence: CASSPSRGATNEKLFF.

The genes are TRBV28 and TRBJ1-5, with 8 bases aligning to TRBD1. Germline CDR1 reads MDHEN; CDR2 reads SYDVKM. The CDR3 runs 15 residues. Germline trimming cut 1 base from V and 6 bases from J; bases unmatched to any gene: 5. CDR3 DNA: TGTGCCAGCAGTTTATACAGGGGGAGAGGTCAGCCCCAGCATTTT. Protein product: CASSLYRGRGQPQHF.

This chain links TRBV6-8 with TRBJ2-3; 13 bases match TRBD2. The CDR3 sequence is 18 residues long. Trimming at V came to 7 bases and at J to 0 bases, leaving 10 bases not matched to a gene. Germline assignment: CDR1 MNHGY and CDR2 SAAAGT. The CDR3: CASTPAWTSGGSTDTQYF. In nucleotides, the CDR3 is TGTGCCAGCACTCCCGCCTGGACTAGCGGGGGCAGCACAGATACGCAGTATTTT.

J is TRBJ2-3 and V is TRBV5-1, with unresolved D. V lost 0 bases and J 4 bases, leaving 6 bases between the germline ends. The germline gives CDR1 SGHRS, CDR2 YFSETQ. There are 13 residues in the CDR3. In DNA, the CDR3 is TGCGCCAGCAGCTTGGAATCCTCAGATACGCAGTATTTT. Protein sequence: CASSLESSDTQYF.

The chain joins TRBV7-6 to TRBJ2-7, with TRBD2 matching 9 bases. V trimming: 5 bases; J trimming: 4 bases; junction bases outside the gene matches: 6. The CDR3 is 14 residues long. Germline CDR1 reads SGHVS; CDR2 reads FNYEAQ. CDR3 in amino acids: CASSLGTSRYEQYF. The DNA for the CDR3 is TGTGCCAGCAGCCTAGGGACTAGCCGTTACGAGCAGTACTTC.

The chain carries TRBV7-6 and TRBJ2-3, with D perhaps matching TRBD2 (6 bases). This CDR3 has 16 amino acids. Trimming stripped 5 bases from V and 2 bases from J, with 17 bases between. From germline, CDR1 is SGHVS and CDR2 FNYEAQ. The CDR3 region has the DNA TGTGCCAGCAGCATCTCGGGTAGCGGATACACAGATACGCAGTATTTT. It codes for CASSISGSGYTDTQYF. Using reference TRBV7-6 and TRBJ2-3 for the parts outside the CDR3, the full variable domain is GAGVSQSPRYKVTKRGQDVALRCDPISGHVSLYWYRQALGQGPEFLTYFNYEAQQDKSGLPNDRFSAERPEGSISTLTIQRTEQRDSAMYRCASSISGSGYTDTQYFGPGTRLTVL.

The chain combines TRBV7-3 with TRBJ2-1; 13 bases agree with TRBD2. From germline, CDR1 is SGHTA and CDR2 FQGTGA. This CDR3 has 16 amino acids. Unmatched junction bases numbered 3, after V lost 1 base and J lost 6 bases. The CDR3 region is CASSLMGLAGSNEQFF. The CDR3 DNA reads as TGTGCCAGCAGCTTAATGGGACTAGCGGGATCCAATGAGCAGTTCTTC.

This chain links TRBV5-6 with TRBJ2-7, with D perhaps TRBD2 (5 bases). The CDR3 has 16 residues. CDR1 is SGHDT and CDR2 is YYEEEE in the germline V gene. Deletions cut 5 bases from V and 4 bases from J, with 22 bases between. The CDR3 nucleotides read TGTGCCAGCAGTCAAGCGGAACGATCACGATCTTACGAGCAGTACTTC. Translation: CASSQAERSRSYEQYF.

This chain uses TRBV28 with TRBJ2-5; the D gene is possibly TRBD1 (6 bases). The J call may be incorrect, as the DNA end agrees better with TRBJ2-7. This CDR3 region has 16 residues. The germline gives CDR1 MDHEN, CDR2 SYDVKM. In DNA form, the CDR3 reads TGTGCCAGCAGTTTAGCGTCAGCGCAGGGGCTGGTCGAGCAGTACTTC. This encodes CASSLASAQGLVEQYF.

The chain is built from TRBV5-5 and TRBJ2-6; D perhaps matches TRBD2 (6 bases). Per the germline V gene, CDR1 is SGHKS and CDR2 is YYEKEE (reference sequence). The CDR3 sequence is 16 residues long. V gave up 5 bases and J gave up 1 base, with 13 bases separating them. The CDR3 loop reads CASSSGLLSGANVLTF. The CDR3 bases are TGTGCCAGCAGTTCGGGACTCCTTTCTGGGGCCAACGTCCTGACTTTC.

This chain joins TRBV9 and TRBJ2-7; D is uncertain. With 4 bases removed from V and 2 bases from J, the gap between germline ends came to 13 bases. Germline values: CDR1 SGDLS, CDR2 YYNGEE. CDR3 length: 14 residues. DNA for the CDR3: TGTGCCAGCAGCCAAGGCAGGTCGACCTACGAGCAGTACTTC. Amino acid sequence: CASSQGRSTYEQYF.

The J gene is TRBJ1-2, the V gene TRBV28; D might be TRBD1 (6 bases). V lost 6 bases, J lost 6 bases, and 23 bases lay in between. There are 16 residues in the CDR3. Germline CDR1 reads MDHEN; CDR2 reads SYDVKM. The CDR3 is CASSPRGGGLLDGYTF. CDR3 nucleotide sequence: TGTGCCAGCAGCCCCCGAGGGGGAGGGCTTTTAGATGGCTACACCTTC.

This chain joins TRBV5-4 and TRBJ2-3, with D possibly being TRBD2 (6 bases). Per germline, CDR1 SGHNT and CDR2 YYREEE (reference sequence). V lost 0 bases, J lost 8 bases, and 16 bases lay in between. The CDR3 contains 15 residues. For the CDR3, the DNA is TGTGCCAGCAGCTTGGGCGGGGCCTCCACGGGTACGCAGTATTTT. Translating gives CASSLGGASTGTQYF.

The chain has TRBV27 and TRBJ1-6, with TRBD1 matching over 8 bases. This CDR3 region has 16 residues. V gave up 5 bases and J gave up 7 bases; unmatched junction bases: 10. CDR1 MNHEY and CDR2 SMNVEV come from the germline V gene (reference sequence). The CDR3 coding sequence is TGTGCCAGCAGTCAAGACAGGGGCTGGGAGAATTCACCCCTCCACTTT. Protein: CASSQDRGWENSPLHF.

V and J are TRBV5-1 and TRBJ2-7, with 8 bases fitting TRBD1. This CDR3 comprises 19 residues. Germline CDR1 is SGHRS and CDR2 is YFSETQ. V shed 4 bases, J shed 4 bases, and the junction held 22 bases outside the gene matches. The DNA for the CDR3 is TGCGCCAGCAGCCCTAGGGCAGGGGGCCTACTAGCAGTAGGGTACGAGCAGTACTTC. Translating gives CASSPRAGGLLAVGYEQYF.

The chain recombines TRBV7-9 with TRBJ2-7, with 7 bases identical to TRBD2. The CDR3 spans 16 residues. V shed 5 bases, J shed 0 bases, and the junction held 10 bases outside the gene matches. Per the germline V gene, CDR1 is SEHNR and CDR2 is FQNEAQ (reference sequence). The CDR3 nucleotides read TGTGCCAGCAGCCCCCGGCTAGCGGACTCCTCCTACGAGCAGTACTTC. The encoded protein is CASSPRLADSSYEQYF.